This note documents a single TCR beta chain sequence. The antigen is undetermined. This sample was included in a study of T-cell memory formation after mild COVID-19. One entry per CDR3 protein, called by TCRdb with MiXCR from the 5' RACE reads. The sample contains around 110,000 distinct CDR3 sequences, about 18% of which appear only once. Study-wide results and caveats: Clones shrinking between day 15 and 85 showed a balanced CD4/CD8 split, and those that grew later tilted toward CD4+.

The CDR3 has 13 amino acids. V lost 7 bases, J lost 1 base, and 11 bases lay in between. Germline lookup yields CDR1 SNHLY and CDR2 FYNNEI. The sample comprised PBMCs or a T cell subset sorted from them (not recorded which). The chain carries TRBV2 and TRBJ2-7; no definite D call. This receptor was taken from an adult woman who had mild COVID-19 (a few samples of this study predate the infection). Cell type and time point are not known. CDR3 nucleotides: TGTGCCAGCATGGGTGGCGGTTCCTACGAGCAGTACTTC. Translated: CASMGGGSYEQYF. Complete variable domain (other parts from reference TRBV2 and TRBJ2-7): EPEVTQTPSHQVTQMGQEVILRCVPISNHLYFYWYRQILGQKVEFLVSFYNNEISEKSEIFDDQFSVERPDGSNFTLKIRSTKLEDSAMYFCASMGGGSYEQYFGPGTRLTVT.